This TCR beta chain was obtained from a study of T cells in Graves' hyperthyroidism and ophthalmopathy. This clonotype was seen only a few times. Authors of the study amplified TCR beta CDR3 regions from RNA transcripts. HTBI primers were used for first-round RT-PCR of the TCR CDR3. One entry per CDR3 protein results from TCRdb running MiXCR on the multiplex PCR reads. The sample lists about 560,000 distinct CDR3 sequences, about a sixth occurring once. The V end lost 4 bases, the J end lost 9 bases, and 17 bases lay between the germline ends. The CDR3 spans 14 residues. Per germline, CDR1 SGHRS and CDR2 YFSETQ.

Material for sequencing was blood. This chain uses TRBV5-1 with TRBJ2-1; the D gene is possibly TRBD2 (5 bases). This TCR came from a woman between 18 and 30 years old with Graves' hyperthyroidism. CDR3 residues: CASSPALRASEQFF. The CDR3 bases are TGCGCCAGCAGCCCGGCCTTGAGGGCGAGTGAGCAGTTCTTC.